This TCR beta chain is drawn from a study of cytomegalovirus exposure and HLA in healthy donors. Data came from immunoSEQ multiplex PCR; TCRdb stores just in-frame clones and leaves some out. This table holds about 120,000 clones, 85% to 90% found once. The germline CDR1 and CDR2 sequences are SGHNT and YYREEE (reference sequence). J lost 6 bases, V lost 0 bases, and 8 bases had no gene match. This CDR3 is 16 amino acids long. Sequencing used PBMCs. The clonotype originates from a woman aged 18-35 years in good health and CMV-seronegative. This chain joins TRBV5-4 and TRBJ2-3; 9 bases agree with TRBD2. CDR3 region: CASSLDRASGTDTQYF. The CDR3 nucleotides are TGTGCCAGCAGCTTGGATCGGGCTAGCGGGACTGATACGCAGTATTTT.